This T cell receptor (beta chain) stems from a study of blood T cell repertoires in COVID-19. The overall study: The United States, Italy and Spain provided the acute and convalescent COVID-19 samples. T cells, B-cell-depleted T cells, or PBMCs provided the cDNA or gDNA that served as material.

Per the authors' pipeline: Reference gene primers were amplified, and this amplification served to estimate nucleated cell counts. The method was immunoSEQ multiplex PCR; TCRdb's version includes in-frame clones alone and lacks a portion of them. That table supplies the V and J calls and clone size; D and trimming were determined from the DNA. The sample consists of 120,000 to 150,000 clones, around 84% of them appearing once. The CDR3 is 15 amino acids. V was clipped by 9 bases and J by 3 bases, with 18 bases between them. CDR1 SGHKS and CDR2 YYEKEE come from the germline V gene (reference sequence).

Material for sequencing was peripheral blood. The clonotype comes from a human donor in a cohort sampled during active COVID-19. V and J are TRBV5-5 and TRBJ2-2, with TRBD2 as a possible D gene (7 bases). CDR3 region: CATKRGAVDTGELFF. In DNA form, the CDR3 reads TGTGCCACTAAACGGGGGGCAGTGGACACCGGGGAGCTGTTTTTT.